This T cell receptor beta chain stems from a study of cytomegalovirus exposure and HLA in healthy donors (dated by TCRdb to the late 2010s). Background for the entire study: In an earlier analysis of under 750 of the donors, approximately 300 Gb of sequence data and 90 million to 120 million unique TCR beta sequences from about 190 million T cells were reported. The T cell repertoires of 666 subjects were profiled by immunosequencing and related to cytomegalovirus serostatus. Across 300 to 400 genotyped donors of the cohort, an average of about 200,000 unique TCR beta nucleotide sequences per donor were sequenced, and roughly 20% of those sequences were non-productive. Because of strong linkage in the cohort, roughly five DR-DQ haplotypes were treated as single units for association and clustering. The aim of the study was to test whether cataloging public T cell receptors could identify signatures of past pathogen exposure. Both class I and class II loci were covered by HLA typing, at four-digit resolution. Donor age, sex, ethnicity and CMV serostatus were collected together with the repertoire data. The later analysis used no new phenotypic data to find candidate immune exposures, relying instead on TCR beta sequences and their occurrence across donors. The genetic ancestry cluster associated with self-reported Caucasian donors included approximately 85% of the roughly 380 genotyped donors. Genome-wide SNP genotypes for about three fifths of the roughly 670 donors were used in a later genetic analysis, which treated that subset as a discovery cohort. The number of donors typed differed by locus, with about 620-630 for A, B, C, DRB1 and DQB1, 522 for DQA1, under 610 for DPA1, and around 460 for DPB1. High-throughput TCR immunosequencing, statistical association of individual TCRs with disease status, and machine learning were combined to predict cytomegalovirus infection status. An earlier analysis of around 540 of the donors applied high-throughput TCR beta sequencing to assess whether each TCR beta V gene segment acted as functional or pseudogenic. Every repertoire in the discovery cohort had been generated on one and the same sequencing platform. In addition to the first cohort of several hundred subjects, a separate validation cohort of approximately 130 different subjects was used. An early release covering just under 650 HLA-typed donors comprised about 300 gigabases of sequencing data and approximately 80 million unique TCR sequences. To study patterns of TCR occurrence, a later analysis re-analyzed previously published TCR beta repertoires from around 700 donors and added high-resolution HLA genotyping. General findings and caveats noted by the study authors: Specific HLA alleles were associated with some 15,000 TCR beta sequences at a false discovery rate of 0.05 in a later analysis. This cohort had only TCR beta chains sequenced, and the lack of alpha or paired-chain data limited which features could be detected. Some IMGT-functional V segments, including TRBV6-2 and TRBV6-3, could not be distinguished by the 87-base-pair reads and were therefore excluded. Compared with equally common non-associated chains, HLA-associated TCR beta chains in a later analysis were more clonally expanded and had lower generation probabilities. Several of the top co-occurrence clusters appeared to be linked to parvovirus B19, influenza, CMV and Epstein-Barr virus, according to a later analysis. A further reported finding was that TCR beta sequences accurately predicted the HLA-A and HLA-B alleles for most subjects in the first cohort. In a later genetic analysis, fewer N-insertions in productive TCRs were reported among donors in an Asian-associated ancestry cluster than the approximately 630-donor mean. Cytomegalovirus status was reported to be diagnosed by the classifier with high specificity and sensitivity in both the original and validation cohorts. The only immune exposure information available for the cohort was CMV serostatus. An earlier analysis of approximately 530 of the donors showed that most TCR beta V segments appeared in productive rearrangements either about 87% or about 30% of the time, which broadly matched IMGT annotations. According to the authors, the approach could potentially be generalized to other disease states and immunological phenotypes. A later analysis found that most CMV-associated TCR beta chains appeared HLA-restricted, with HLA associations seemingly driven largely by CMV exposure. When HLA alleles, especially DR and DQ, strongly co-occurred, attributing TCR associations to individual alleles was difficult. Because HLA typing was missing for some donors at each locus, association tests included only the typed subset. The sequencing pipeline was judged likely to have produced a cluster of highly shared sequence variants as a technical artifact. Most TCR sequences were observed very rarely across donors, whereas some public TCRs were present in many individuals. The study listed 150 to 200 TCR beta chains as associated with cytomegalovirus. In vitro tests confirmed that a few of the cytomegalovirus-associated TCR beta chains recognize cytomegalovirus antigens. In a later analysis, TCR association rates were found to vary across HLA loci, with the most associated TCRs seen for DRB1 alleles and the fewest for HLA-C alleles. Because counts were too low, fewer than 20 rarely observed V segments, including chromosome 9 orphons, were excluded from the earlier analysis of around 640 of the donors. Presence/absence analyses assumed roughly uniform sequencing depth across donors, an assumption that may not hold. V-gene and J-gene trimming of TCR beta chains was associated with a missense DCLRE1C variant in a later genetic analysis, and the association was replicated in an independent cohort. Correlated functional status among segregating V segments might reflect linkage disequilibrium, but an unknown experimental factor could not be ruled out.

Concerning this clone itself: Its antigen is not yet known. The input lacks base qualities; no much larger clone sits a single base away.

Libraries were constructed by the immunoSEQ multiplex PCR assay. The multiplex PCR relied on a mix of 60 forward primers for TCR Vbeta segments and 13 reverse primers for TCR Jbeta segments. Amplification of the CDR3 region of rearranged TCR beta genes was performed with a multiplex PCR assay on genomic DNA. On the Illumina HiSeq System, the amplified TCR beta libraries were sequenced as 87-base-pair reads. The original methods were these. A later analysis tallied about 77 million unique TCR beta chains across the 550 to 850 repertoires, and approximately 12 million of those chains were shared by two or more donors. Raw reads were error-corrected and collapsed into unique sequences by a nearest-neighbor algorithm in which closely related sequences were merged to remove PCR and sequencing errors. To assign V, D and J gene segments, CDR3 sequences were aligned to IMGT reference sequences. For a sequence to be retained, at least a six-nucleotide match to both a V gene segment and a J gene segment was required. Rearrangements were called productive when the CDR3 lacked stop codons and stayed in frame with V and J; all others were non-productive. CDR3 was defined according to IMGT convention as the region running from the second conserved V-encoded cysteine to the conserved J-encoded phenylalanine. The earlier analysis of 450 to 750 of the donors excluded any sequence lacking an unambiguous match to a single V gene segment. An earlier analysis of several hundred of the donors called V segments functional above 56.7% productive rearrangements and segregating when the between-donor standard deviation exceeded 5%. A statistical classification framework was built for diagnosing cytomegalovirus status from the catalog of TCR beta chain sequences. In a later analysis, TCR nucleotide sequences were compared against IMGT/GENE-DB human TR gene sequences so that V and J genes could be assigned. Using the TCRdist pipeline, a later analysis assigned CDR3 sequences along with most-parsimonious VDJ recombination scenarios. In a later analysis, each TCR beta chain was defined by its CDR3 amino acid sequence together with its V-gene family, and reads without a unique V-gene family were excluded. To address suspected cross-contamination and a sequencing artifact, a later analysis removed 550 to 750 highly shared, low-generation-probability nucleotide sequences. For each public chain, a later analysis derived a clonal expansion index from normalized ranks of inferred template counts within each repertoire. In a later analysis, generation probabilities were computed using a VDJ recombination model fitted to out-of-frame rearrangements, and the results were checked against IGoR. Hypergeometric tests were used in a later analysis to score TCR-TCR, TCR-HLA and TCR-CMV co-occurrence, with a repertoire-size bias correction applied to the TCR pairs. False discovery rates were estimated in a later analysis by permuting HLA or CMV assignments 20 times. A later analysis grouped co-occurring TCRs with DBSCAN, adding TCRdist sequence similarity when clustering within HLA-allele-positive subsets. Repertoires with fewer than 30,000 or more than 120,000 public chains, plus five repertoires with anomalous nucleotide sharing, were excluded from co-occurrence clustering. This immuneACCESS table, as held by TCRdb, lists in-frame sequences with V and J called but not all clones. Of the missing ones, under half trace to an unresolved V gene in checked studies; the others have no known cause. V and J calls and clone size follow that table, whereas D and trimming were derived from the DNA. This sample has 95,000 to 130,000 clones in its table, and around three quarters of those were observed once. 3.5% to 4.5% of the sample lies in the top ten.

The cohort consisted of 600 to 700 healthy bone marrow donors. Cohort members were all nominally healthy when sampled, although unrecorded immune exposures were likely present. The donor tested CMV seropositive, placing the donor among the roughly 300 seropositive members of the cohort. Each donor provided a peripheral blood sample, and peripheral blood mononuclear cells were used for TCR beta sequencing. The Qiagen DNeasy Blood Extraction Kit was used to extract genomic DNA from the blood cell samples. CDR1 SGDLS and CDR2 YYNGEE were looked up in the germline V gene. CDR3 length: 14 amino acids, cysteine to phenylalanine. The DNA shown is the 42-base CDR3, in frame from base 1. The junction shows trimming of 2 bases on V and 1 base on J, plus 10 bases between the germline ends.

The sequence was obtained from a man aged 30-40 years in good health and CMV-seropositive. The chain was built from TRBV9 and TRBJ2-7; TRBD2 might be the D gene, on 5 matching bases. The source material was PBMCs. The CDR3 region has the sequence CASSVGLGSYEQYF. The DNA sequence is given as TGTGCCAGCAGCGTCGGACTGGGTTCCTACGAGCAGTACTTC.